These T cell receptor beta chains were read from a single sample in a study of blood T cell repertoires in COVID-19. Repertoires were generated with immunoSEQ multiplex PCR, while TCRdb's copy carries only in-frame clones and drops some. The table records 200,000 or so clones, approximately 88% of them present only once. What was sequenced was PBMCs or T cells enriched from blood (not recorded which). The receptors were sampled from a woman in her late teens or twenties who had recovered from COVID-19. Both conserved end residues are part of each CDR3. A D gene is named only where the DNA matches it firmly. Clone size appears in some rows only: once, few, many, or a class for an expanded clone.

d_call	v_call	j_call	clone_size	cdr3_nt	cdr3_aa
TRBD1	TRBV28	TRBJ2-7	-	TGTGCCAGCAATGACAGGGGGAGTAAGGGTCGTGAGCAGTACTTC	CASNDRGSKGREQYF
-	TRBV24-1	TRBJ1-2	-	TGTGCCACCAGTGAGTCCCGAAGGGGACATTCCTATGGCTACACCTTC	CATSESRRGHSYGYTF
-	TRBV5-1	TRBJ1-2	-	TGCGCCAGCAGCTTGCAGGGCGAAACCTATGGCTACACCTTC	CASSLQGETYGYTF
-	TRBV10-3	TRBJ1-2	-	TGTGCCATCAGTGCAGGGGTGACGAGGGCGACCCCAACTATCGGCTACACCTTC	CAISAGVTRATPTIGYTF
TRBD1	TRBV23-1	TRBJ1-1	-	TGCGCCAGCAGTCATCCCGGACAGGGCCCTAGCACTGAAGCTTTCTTT	CASSHPGQGPSTEAFF
TRBD1	TRBV2	TRBJ1-1	few	TGTGCCAGCAAAGGGGGCAATCAGGGCACTGAAGCTTTCTTT	CASKGGNQGTEAFF
-	TRBV28	TRBJ1-4	-	TGTGCCAGCAGAACAGGCGGTGCTAATGAAAAACTGTTTTTT	CASRTGGANEKLFF
TRBD1	TRBV27	TRBJ2-2	medium-sized	TGTGCCAGCAGTCTTTACGGACAGGGGGCGACCGGGGAGCTGTTTTTT	CASSLYGQGATGELFF
-	TRBV12-3/TRBV12-4	TRBJ1-1	-	TGTGCCAGCAGTTTACCAGGGAGGACTGAAGCTTTCTTT	CASSLPGRTEAFF
-	TRBV7-2	TRBJ1-5	-	TGTGCCAGCAGCTTAGGGCAGGGAGGAGGCAATCAGCCCCAGCATTTT	CASSLGQGGGNQPQHF
TRBD1	TRBV6-2/TRBV6-3	TRBJ1-5	-	TGTGCCAGCAGTTACGGGACAGGGACCCAGCCCCAGCATTTT	CASSYGTGTQPQHF
-	TRBV28	TRBJ2-1	-	TGTGCCAGCAGTCTGCCGACATGGAACAATGAGCAGTTCTTC	CASSLPTWNNEQFF
TRBD1	TRBV18	TRBJ1-1	-	TGTGCCAGCTCGCCTACAGGGGGGGATGAAGCTTTCTTT	CASSPTGGDEAFF
-	TRBV2	TRBJ1-2	-	TGTGCCAGCACGATGCGAGAGTATGGCTACACCTTC	CASTMREYGYTF
-	TRBV5-5	TRBJ1-5	-	TGTGCCAGCAGCTACCAGGATAGCAATCAGCCCCAGCATTTT	CASSYQDSNQPQHF
-	TRBV18	TRBJ1-5	-	TGTGCCAGCTCACCCGACATTAGCAATCAGCCCCAGCATTTT	CASSPDISNQPQHF
TRBD2	TRBV27	TRBJ2-1	once	TGTGCCAGCAGGGGGCGGGGGGCCTCCTACAATGAGCAGTTCTTC	CASRGRGASYNEQFF
TRBD1	TRBV6-2/TRBV6-3	TRBJ1-1	few	TGTGCCAGCAGTTTGTTACAGGGGGCCCCAAACACTGAAGCTTTCTTT	CASSLLQGAPNTEAFF
-	TRBV6-5	TRBJ2-6	once	TGTGCCAGCAGTTTCACTCACCTCTCTGGGGCCAACGTCCTGACTTTC	CASSFTHLSGANVLTF
-	TRBV13	TRBJ1-3	-	TGTGCCAGCAGCCCCACTCGGGGCTCTGGAAACACCATATATTTT	CASSPTRGSGNTIYF
-	TRBV29-1	TRBJ1-4	once	TGCAGCGTCGCAGGGATTTGGTCTAATGAAAAACTGTTTTTT	CSVAGIWSNEKLFF
TRBD2	TRBV9	TRBJ2-1	-	TGTGCCAGCAGCGTAGAGGCTAGCGGATACAATGAGCAGTTCTTC	CASSVEASGYNEQFF
-	TRBV19	TRBJ1-2	-	TGTGCCAGTAGTACTCCAGGGGATTTCAGGAAAGGCTACACCTTC	CASSTPGDFRKGYTF
-	TRBV27	TRBJ2-1	-	TGTGCCAGCAGTACCAAAGAGGCGGTCTACAATGAGCAGTTCTTC	CASSTKEAVYNEQFF
-	TRBV27	TRBJ1-4	few	TGTGCCAGCAGTCTTGTCCCTTCAGGGTTTAATGAAAAACTGTTTTTT	CASSLVPSGFNEKLFF
-	TRBV27	TRBJ2-7	-	TGTGCCAGCAGTTTATCCCTGGGGGCCCCCTACGAGCAGTACTTC	CASSLSLGAPYEQYF
-	TRBV3-1/TRBV3-2	TRBJ2-5	-	TGTGCCAGCAGCCTCACGCACGTCAGGGCGGGACAAGAGACCCAGTACTTC	CASSLTHVRAGQETQYF
TRBD1	TRBV5-1	TRBJ1-4	-	TGCGCCAGCAGCCCACAGGGGCAGAGTGAAAAACTGTTTTTT	CASSPQGQSEKLFF
TRBD1	TRBV28	TRBJ1-5	-	TGTGCCAGCAGTCAGGGGACAGGGGGGAATAGCAATCAGCCCCAGCATTTT	CASSQGTGGNSNQPQHF
TRBD1	TRBV19	TRBJ2-7	-	TGTGCCAGTAGTACCGGACAGGGGAGCTCCTACGAGCAGTACTTC	CASSTGQGSSYEQYF
TRBD2	TRBV10-1	TRBJ2-5	-	TGCGCCAGCAGCGCTAGCGGGGGCGGAGAGACCCAGTACTTC	CASSASGGGETQYF
-	TRBV5-5	TRBJ1-4	once	TGTGCCAGCAGCTTGGGTATACCCACAGGACGAGCAACTAATGAAAAACTGTTTTTT	CASSLGIPTGRATNEKLFF
-	TRBV6-2/TRBV6-3	TRBJ1-1	-	TGTGCCAGCAGTTACGGGACATGGGGGACTGAAGCTTTCTTT	CASSYGTWGTEAFF
-	TRBV28	TRBJ1-6	-	TGTGCCAGCAGTACCCCCGGGTCCCGAGGATCACCCCTCCACTTT	CASSTPGSRGSPLHF
TRBD1	TRBV7-9	TRBJ1-1	-	TGTGCCAGCAGCCGCATCCCGGGACAGGTCACTGAAGCTTTCTTT	CASSRIPGQVTEAFF
-	TRBV10-3	TRBJ2-7	-	TGTGCCATCAGTGATCTAGCGAAACACGAGCAGTACTTC	CAISDLAKHEQYF
TRBD2	TRBV30	TRBJ2-3	-	TGTGCCTGGAGCGGTAGCGGGGAGGATACGCAGTATTTT	CAWSGSGEDTQYF
-	TRBV5-1	TRBJ2-5	-	TGCGCCAGCAGCTTTTCCACAACCCAAGAGACCCAGTACTTC	CASSFSTTQETQYF
-	TRBV6-2/TRBV6-3	TRBJ1-3	-	TGTGCCAGCAGTTTGGACAGCGGCATCTCTGGAAACACCATATATTTT	CASSLDSGISGNTIYF
TRBD1	TRBV6-5	TRBJ1-5	many	TGTGCCAGCAACGACAGGGAAAATCAGCCCCAGCATTTT	CASNDRENQPQHF
TRBD1	TRBV27	TRBJ1-1	-	TGTGCCAGCAGTTTTCAAGGACAGGGAGGTACTGAAGCTTTCTTT	CASSFQGQGGTEAFF